Following are 4 T cell receptor beta chains from one sample sequenced in a study of T cell repertoires in cytomegalovirus infection. TCRdb independently ran MiXCR on the reads; one entry per CDR3 protein. The repertoire holds 630,000 or so distinct CDR3 sequences, with around 24% as singletons. Sample: CD8+ T cells from PBMCs. Source of these receptors: a human donor in good health (CMV status not recorded). Some clones in this sample may be carry-over from other donors' samples.

This clonotype was seen only a few times. The chain carries TRBV19 and TRBJ1-1; no clear D gene. Looked up from germline, CDR1 is LNHDA and CDR2 is SQIVND (reference sequence). This CDR3 has 12 amino acids. The ends were cut back, 5 bases at V and 7 bases at J, with 11 bases in the middle. CDR3: CASSPGRLEAFF. CDR3 bases: TGTGCCAGTAGTCCCGGGCGCCTTGAAGCTTTCTTT.

This clonotype was detected only a few times. The chain recombines TRBV5-5 with TRBJ2-3, with a tentative D call TRBD2 (5 bases). Germline V CDR1 and CDR2: SGHKS, YYEKEE (reference sequence). Trimming took 2 bases from V and 6 from J, leaving 16 bases between them. The CDR3 consists of 15 residues. The CDR3 here is CASSLEWSSRDTQYF. Here the CDR3 DNA reads TGTGCCAGCAGCTTAGAGTGGTCTAGCAGGGATACGCAGTATTTT. Together with reference TRBV5-5 and TRBJ2-3, the CDR3 gives the full variable domain: DAGVTQSPTHLIKTRGQQVTLRCSPISGHKSVSWYQQVLGQGPQFIFQYYEKEERGRGNFPDRFSARQFPNYSSELNVNALLLGDSALYLCASSLEWSSRDTQYFGPGTRLTVL.

This clonotype was observed many times. DNA of the CDR3: TGTGCCAGCAGCTTAGACTCCCCGATCTACAATGAGCAGTTCTTC. This gives the protein CASSLDSPIYNEQFF. The chain links TRBV7-6 to TRBJ2-1; no clear D gene. V dropped 1 base and J dropped 3 bases, with 10 bases sitting between them. CDR1 SGHVS and CDR2 FNYEAQ come from the germline V gene. The CDR3 consists of 15 residues.

The chain carries TRBV4-1 and TRBJ1-2; 7 positions agree with TRBD1. J gave up 4 bases and V 0 bases, and 11 bases lay outside the gene matches. The germline V gene encodes CDR1 MGHRA and CDR2 YSYEKL. The CDR3 contains 17 residues. The DNA for the CDR3 is TGCGCCAGCAGCCAAGACCCTCTCGGACAGGACCTCTATGGCTACACCTTC. Translated, it gives CASSQDPLGQDLYGYTF.